This passage covers 3 T cell receptor beta chains from one sample sequenced in a study of cytomegalovirus exposure and HLA in healthy donors. Amplification used 60 Vbeta primers and 13 Jbeta primers. Assay: immunoSEQ multiplex PCR; the TCRdb copy retains only in-frame clones and omits some. Of about 130,000 clones listed, roughly three quarters are singletons. Material: PBMCs. These receptors were taken from a woman aged 55-69 years in good health and CMV-seronegative.

V is TRBV5-1 and J is TRBJ1-2; 10 nucleotides line up with TRBD1. This CDR3 comprises 15 residues. CDR1 SGHRS and CDR2 YFSETQ come from the germline V gene. V lost 4 bases and J lost 4; bases outside the gene matches: 7. The CDR3 region is CASSKGQGQVYGYTF. CDR3 DNA: TGCGCCAGCAGCAAGGGACAGGGGCAAGTCTATGGCTACACCTTC.

The chain recombines TRBV11-2 with TRBJ2-5; a weak D match, TRBD2 (5 bases). Germline lookup yields CDR1 SGHAT and CDR2 FQNNGV. The CDR3 runs 13 residues. The germline V and J ends were trimmed by 1 base and 11 bases, with 14 bases remaining between them. The CDR3 sequence: CASSLGLRVEQYF. The CDR3 nucleotides are TGTGCCAGCAGCTTAGGACTACGTGTGGAGCAGTACTTC.

The chain employs TRBV7-2 and TRBJ1-2; no firm D call. Trimming cost V 3 bases and J 6 bases, with 11 bases left between them. The CDR3 loop spans 13 amino acids. Per germline, CDR1 SGHTA and CDR2 FQGNSA. CDR3 loop: CASSLRGVDGYTF. CDR3 DNA: TGTGCCAGCAGCTTGCGGGGTGTCGATGGCTACACCTTC. The entire variable domain, with the rest obtained from reference TRBV7-2 and TRBJ1-2, is as follows: GAGVSQSPSNKVTEKGKDVELRCDPISGHTALYWYRQSLGQGLEFLIYFQGNSAPDKSGLPSDRFSAERTGGSVSTLTIQRTQQEDSAVYLCASSLRGVDGYTFGSGTRLTVV.